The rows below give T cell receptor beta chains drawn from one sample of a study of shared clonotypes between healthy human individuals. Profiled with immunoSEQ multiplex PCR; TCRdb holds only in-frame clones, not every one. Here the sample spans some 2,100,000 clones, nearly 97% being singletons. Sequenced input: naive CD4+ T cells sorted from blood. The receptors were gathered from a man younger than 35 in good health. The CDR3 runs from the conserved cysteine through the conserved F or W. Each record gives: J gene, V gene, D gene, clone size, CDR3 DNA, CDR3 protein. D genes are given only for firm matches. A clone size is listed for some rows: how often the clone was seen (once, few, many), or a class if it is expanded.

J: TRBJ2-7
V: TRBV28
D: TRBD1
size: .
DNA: TGTGCCAGCAGCCGGCGCGGGACAGGGTCCGGCGAGCAGTACTTC
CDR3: CASSRRGTGSGEQYF

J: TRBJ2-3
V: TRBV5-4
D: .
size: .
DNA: TGTGCCAGCAGCTGGGGTACTAGCAAAAGCACAGATACGCAGTATTTT
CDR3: CASSWGTSKSTDTQYF

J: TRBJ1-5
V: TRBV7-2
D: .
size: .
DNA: TGTGCCAGCAGCTCTAGGGTAAGCAATCAGCCCCAGCATTTT
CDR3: CASSSRVSNQPQHF

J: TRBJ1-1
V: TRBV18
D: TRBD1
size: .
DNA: TGTGCCAGCTCACCAGACAGGGACGAAGCTTTCTTT
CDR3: CASSPDRDEAFF

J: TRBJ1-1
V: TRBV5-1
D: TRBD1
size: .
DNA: TGCGCCAGCAGCTCCCGGGACAGGGACCTGAACACTGAAGCTTTCTTT
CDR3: CASSSRDRDLNTEAFF

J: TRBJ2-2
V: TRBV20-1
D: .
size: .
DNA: TGCAGTGCAGACAATACCGGGGAGCTGTTTTTT
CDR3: CSADNTGELFF

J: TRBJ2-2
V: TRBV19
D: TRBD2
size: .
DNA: TGTGCCAGTAGTCCACGAGGGAGCGGGAGTCTCACCGGGGAGCTGTTTTTT
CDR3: CASSPRGSGSLTGELFF

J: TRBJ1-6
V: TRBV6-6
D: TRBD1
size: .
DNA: TGTGCCAGCAGTTTCGGACAGGCCAATTCACCCCTCCACTTT
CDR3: CASSFGQANSPLHF

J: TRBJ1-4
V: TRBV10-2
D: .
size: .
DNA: TGCGCCAGCAGCCAGCCGGGACCCCAGCCGGAAAAACTGTTTTTT
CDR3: CASSQPGPQPEKLFF

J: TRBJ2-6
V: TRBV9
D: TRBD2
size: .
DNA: TGTGCCAGCAGCATAGCGGGACAAAGCTCTGGGGCCAACGTCCTGACTTTC
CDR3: CASSIAGQSSGANVLTF

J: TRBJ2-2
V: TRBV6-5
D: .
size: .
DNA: TGTGCCAGCAGTTACTCCCAGACGAACACCGGGGAGCTGTTTTTT
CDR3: CASSYSQTNTGELFF

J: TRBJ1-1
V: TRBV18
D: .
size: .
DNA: TGTGCCAGCTCACCAAATTTAGGGGCAGGAGCTTTCTTT
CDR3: CASSPNLGAGAFF

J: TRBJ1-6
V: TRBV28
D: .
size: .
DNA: TGTGCCAGCGTTCCGATCGGACGGCCTTCACCCCTCCACTTT
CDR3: CASVPIGRPSPLHF

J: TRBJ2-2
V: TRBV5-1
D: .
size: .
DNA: TGCGCCAGCAGCTGGGGGACGGGAGCGAACACCGGGGAGCTGTTTTTT
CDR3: CASSWGTGANTGELFF

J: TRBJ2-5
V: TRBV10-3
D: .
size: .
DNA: TGTGCCATCAGTGAGGGCGTTGGGACAATGCAAGAGACCCAGTACTTC
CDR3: CAISEGVGTMQETQYF

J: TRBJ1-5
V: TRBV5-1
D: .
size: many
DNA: TGCGCCAGCAGCTTGGAAGGGGGCAATCAGCCCCAGCATTTT
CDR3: CASSLEGGNQPQHF

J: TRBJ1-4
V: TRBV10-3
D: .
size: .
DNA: TGTGCCATCAGTGCAGGGGCAGCAACTAATGAAAAACTGTTTTTT
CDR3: CAISAGAATNEKLFF

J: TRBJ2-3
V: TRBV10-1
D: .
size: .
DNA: TGCGCCAGCAGTGAGTCTACTAGCACAGATACGCAGTATTTT
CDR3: CASSESTSTDTQYF

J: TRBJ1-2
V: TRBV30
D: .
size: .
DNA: TGTGCCTGGACCCCCGGGACTCCTCCTAATGGCTACACCTTC
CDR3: CAWTPGTPPNGYTF

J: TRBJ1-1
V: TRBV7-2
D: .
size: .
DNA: TGTGCCAGCAGCTCCCTATCTGGGGCCACTGAAGCTTTCTTT
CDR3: CASSSLSGATEAFF

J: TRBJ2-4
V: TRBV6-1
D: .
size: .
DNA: TGTGCCAGCAGGATCCAAGGGGAAACCATTCAGTACTTC
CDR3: CASRIQGETIQYF

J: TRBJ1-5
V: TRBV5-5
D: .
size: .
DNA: TGTGCCAGCAGCTTGCTGTGGGATCAGCCCCAGCATTTT
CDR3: CASSLLWDQPQHF

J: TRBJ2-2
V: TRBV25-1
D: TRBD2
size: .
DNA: TGTGCCAGCAGTGAATCGGGGAGGGTGTTCACCGGGGAGCTGTTTTTT
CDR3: CASSESGRVFTGELFF

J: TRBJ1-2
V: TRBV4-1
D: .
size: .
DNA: TGCGCCAGCAGCCCATCCCCAGGGGCCTCGAACTTTAACTATGGCTACACCTTC
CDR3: CASSPSPGASNFNYGYTF

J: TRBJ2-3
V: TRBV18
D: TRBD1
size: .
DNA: TGTGCCAGCTCACCCCTGACAGGGGGCACAGATACGCAGTATTTT
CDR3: CASSPLTGGTDTQYF

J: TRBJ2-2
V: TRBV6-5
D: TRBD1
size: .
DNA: TGTGCCAGCAGCCGGACAGGGGGTGCTGGGGAGCTGTTTTTT
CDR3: CASSRTGGAGELFF

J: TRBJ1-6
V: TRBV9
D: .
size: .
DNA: TGTGCCAGCAGCGCAGATTCCATCGGGGTGGCACCCCTCCACTTT
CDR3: CASSADSIGVAPLHF

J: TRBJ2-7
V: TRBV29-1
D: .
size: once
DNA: TGCAGCGTTGAAACCTGGGGCGAGCAGTACTTC
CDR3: CSVETWGEQYF

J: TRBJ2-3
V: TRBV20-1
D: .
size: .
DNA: TGCAGTGTGAGGGACACAGATACGCAGTATTTT
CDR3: CSVRDTDTQYF

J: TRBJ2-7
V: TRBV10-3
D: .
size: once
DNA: TGTGCCATCTCGCAGGAGAACTACGAGCAGTACTTC
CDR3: CAISQENYEQYF

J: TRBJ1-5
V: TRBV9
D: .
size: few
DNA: TGTGCCAGCAGCGTAGGCGGGAGTAGCAATCAGCCCCAGCATTTT
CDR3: CASSVGGSSNQPQHF

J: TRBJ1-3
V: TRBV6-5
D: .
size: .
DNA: TGTGCCAGCAGTTACTCGACCCGGGTGAATGGAAACACCATATATTTT
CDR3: CASSYSTRVNGNTIYF

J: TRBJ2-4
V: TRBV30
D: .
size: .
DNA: TGTGCCTGGAGTGTACAAAGCCGAGGCCCCCGGGACTTC
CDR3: CAWSVQSRGPRDF

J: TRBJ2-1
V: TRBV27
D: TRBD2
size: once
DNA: TGTGCCAGCCTCAAGTTAGCTAGCGGACGCTCCTACAATGAGCAGTTCTTC
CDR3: CASLKLASGRSYNEQFF

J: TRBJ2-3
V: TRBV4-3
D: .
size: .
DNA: TGCGCCAGCAGCCAAGAAGACGTGGGAGGCTGGCCAGATACGCAGTATTTT
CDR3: CASSQEDVGGWPDTQYF

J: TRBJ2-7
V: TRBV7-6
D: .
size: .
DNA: TGTGCCAGCAGCTTAGGGGGCCGCGGGGCTCTGGGGGACGAGCAGTACTTC
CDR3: CASSLGGRGALGDEQYF

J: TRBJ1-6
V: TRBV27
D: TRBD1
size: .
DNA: TGTGCCAGCAGTTTATCCGGGACAGTCAATTCACCCCTCCACTTT
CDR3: CASSLSGTVNSPLHF

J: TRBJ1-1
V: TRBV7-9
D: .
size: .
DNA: TGTGCCAGCAGCTTAGATTCTGGGGCTGAAGCTTTCTTT
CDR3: CASSLDSGAEAFF

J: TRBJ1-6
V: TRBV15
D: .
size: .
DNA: TGTGCCACCAGCCGGGGAGGGGCGGGAGGCTCACCCCTCCACTTT
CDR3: CATSRGGAGGSPLHF